This T cell receptor (beta chain) was sequenced for a study of blood T cell repertoires in COVID-19. Study-wide background: The study drew acute and convalescent COVID-19 samples from the United States, Italy and Spain. T cells, B-cell-depleted T cells, or PBMCs supplied cDNA or gDNA.

In the study's own analysis: Reference gene primer amplification gave nucleated cell count estimates. Only in-frame clones appear in the TCRdb table, and some are missing; sequencing was by immunoSEQ multiplex PCR. That table gives V, J and clone size, and the DNA gave D and trimming. The sample comprises under 200,000 clones, roughly four fifths of which are singletons, and about 2.6% rests with the top ten. The germline V and J ends were trimmed by 6 bases and 4 bases, with 12 bases remaining between them. The CDR3 is 13 amino acids. Germline V gene lookup returns CDR1 LNHDA and CDR2 SQIVND (reference sequence).

This clonotype was obtained from a human donor with acute or convalescent COVID-19. The donor label of this sample is uncertain. The V call is TRBV19, the J call TRBJ1-1; weak D call: TRBD1 (5 bases). What was sequenced was peripheral blood. CDR3 region: CASSPAGVTEAFF. The DNA for the CDR3 is TGTGCCAGTAGCCCGGCGGGGGTCACTGAAGCTTTCTTT. The entire variable domain, with the rest obtained from reference TRBV19 and TRBJ1-1, is as follows: DGGITQSPKYLFRKEGQNVTLSCEQNLNHDAMYWYRQDPGQGLRLIYYSQIVNDFQKGDIAEGYSVSREKKESFPLTVTSAQKNPTAFYLCASSPAGVTEAFFGQGTRLTVV.